This entry is about one T cell receptor (beta chain). The record originates from a study of long-term antiretroviral therapy in people with HIV. With 5 bases clipped from V and 9 bases from J, the junction kept 6 bases outside the gene matches. CDR1 is SGHNT and CDR2 is YENEEA in the germline V gene. This CDR3 comprises 14 residues. The run of the v3.0 immunoSEQ assay was at survey level. The table came from immunoSEQ multiplex PCR; TCRdb's copy has only in-frame clones and leaves some out. The sample lists approximately 11,000 clones; 65% to 85% were seen once. This specimen was unsorted PBMCs, taken 1.8 years after starting antiretroviral therapy. The chain joins TRBV11-3 to TRBJ2-1, with TRBD1 matching 11 bases. The TCR comes from a man between 35 and 55 years old with HIV. Here the CDR3 reads CASSLGQGAAEQFF. Written as DNA, the CDR3 is TGTGCCAGCAGCCTCGGACAGGGGGCGGCTGAGCAGTTCTTC.